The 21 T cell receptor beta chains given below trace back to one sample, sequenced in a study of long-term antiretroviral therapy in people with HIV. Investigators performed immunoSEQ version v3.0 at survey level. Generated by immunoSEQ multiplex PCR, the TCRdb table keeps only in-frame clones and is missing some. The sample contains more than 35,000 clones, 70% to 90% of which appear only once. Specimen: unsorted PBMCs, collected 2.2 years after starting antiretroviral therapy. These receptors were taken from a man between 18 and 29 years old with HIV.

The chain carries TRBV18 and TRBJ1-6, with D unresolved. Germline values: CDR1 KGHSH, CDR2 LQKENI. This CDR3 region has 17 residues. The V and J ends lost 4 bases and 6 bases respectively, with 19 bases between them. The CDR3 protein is CASSLTDPVIGNSPLHF. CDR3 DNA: TGTGCCAGCTCACTCACCGACCCGGTAATTGGTAATTCACCCCTCCACTTT.

The CDR3 here is CASSIGQFPEVGYGYTF. CDR3 nucleotide sequence: TGTGCCAGTAGTATCGGGCAGTTCCCCGAAGTAGGCTATGGCTACACCTTC. The chain couples TRBV19 to TRBJ1-2, with unresolved D. Looked up from germline, CDR1 is LNHDA and CDR2 is SQIVND (reference sequence). V gave up 3 bases and J gave up 4 bases, with 21 bases separating them. This CDR3 comprises 17 residues.

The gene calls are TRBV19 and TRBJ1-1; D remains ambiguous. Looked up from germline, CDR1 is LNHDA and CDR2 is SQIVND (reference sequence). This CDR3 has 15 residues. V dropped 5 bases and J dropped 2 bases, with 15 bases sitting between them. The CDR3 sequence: CASSSVRVANTEAFF. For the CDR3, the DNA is TGTGCCAGTAGTTCCGTAAGGGTAGCCAACACTGAAGCTTTCTTT.

The CDR3: CASNTRDRPNEQFF. The CDR3 region has the DNA TGTGCCAGCAATACCCGGGACAGACCCAATGAGCAGTTCTTC. V usage is TRBV27 and J usage is TRBJ2-1; the match to TRBD1 covers 7 bases. Germline lookup yields CDR1 MNHEY and CDR2 SMNVEV (reference sequence). Trimming took 7 bases from V and 6 from J; bases not matched to a gene: 9. This CDR3 is 14 amino acids long.

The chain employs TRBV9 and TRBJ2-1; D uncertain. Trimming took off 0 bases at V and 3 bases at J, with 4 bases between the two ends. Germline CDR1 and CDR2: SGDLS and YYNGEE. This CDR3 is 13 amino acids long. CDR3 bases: TGTGCCAGCAGCGTAGACAGCTACAATGAGCAGTTCTTC. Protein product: CASSVDSYNEQFF.

CDR3 in amino acids: CASSLVGGPAGNTIYF. The CDR3 region has the DNA TGTGCCAGCAGCTTAGTGGGGGGGCCGGCTGGAAACACCATATATTTT. This rearrangement joins TRBV7-9 to TRBJ1-3; possibly TRBD1 for D (6 bases). Germline V gene lookup returns CDR1 SEHNR and CDR2 FQNEAQ (reference sequence). CDR3 length: 16 amino acids. Deletions cut 1 base from V and 2 bases from J, with 12 bases between.

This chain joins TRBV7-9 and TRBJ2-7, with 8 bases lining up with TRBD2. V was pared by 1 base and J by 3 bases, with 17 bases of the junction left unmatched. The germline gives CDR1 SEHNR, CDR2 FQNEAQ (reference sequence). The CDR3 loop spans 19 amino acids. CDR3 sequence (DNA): TGTGCCAGCAGCTTAGTGGGCGGGACGGTAGCGGGATTTTTCTACGAGCAGTACTTC. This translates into CASSLVGGTVAGFFYEQYF.

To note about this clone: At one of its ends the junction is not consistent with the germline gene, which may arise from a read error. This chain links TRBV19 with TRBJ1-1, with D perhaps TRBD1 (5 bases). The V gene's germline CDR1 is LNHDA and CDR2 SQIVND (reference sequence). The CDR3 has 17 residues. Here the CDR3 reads CASTIPGRKIWDTEAFF. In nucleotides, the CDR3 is TGTGCCAGTACTATACCGGGACGGAAAATTTGGGACACTGAAGCTTTCTTT.

This CDR3 reads CATSRFRGPGQPQHF. For the CDR3, the DNA is TGTGCCACCAGCAGATTCAGGGGGCCGGGTCAGCCCCAGCATTTT. The rearrangement links TRBV15 to TRBJ1-5, with 8 bases lining up with TRBD1. Per the germline V gene, CDR1 is LNHNV and CDR2 is YYDKDF (reference sequence). The CDR3 sequence is 15 residues long. The junction had 6 bases not matched to a gene; V was cut back by 2 bases and J by 6 bases.

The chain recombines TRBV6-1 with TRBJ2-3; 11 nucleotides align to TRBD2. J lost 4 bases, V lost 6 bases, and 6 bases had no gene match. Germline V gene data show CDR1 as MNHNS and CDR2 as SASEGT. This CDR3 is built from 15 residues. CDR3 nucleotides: TGTGCCAGCAGCTATAGCGGGGGGGGCGCAGATACGCAGTATTTT. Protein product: CASSYSGGGADTQYF.

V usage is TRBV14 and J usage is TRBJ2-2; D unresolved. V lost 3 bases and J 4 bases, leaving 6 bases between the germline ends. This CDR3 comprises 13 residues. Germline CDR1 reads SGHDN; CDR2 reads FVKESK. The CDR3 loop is CASSHRITGELFF. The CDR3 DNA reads TGTGCCAGCAGCCACCGGATCACCGGGGAGCTGTTTTTT.

CDR3 sequence: CASSLGGLASYNEQFF. In nucleotides, the CDR3 is TGTGCCAGCAGCTTGGGGGGACTAGCGTCCTACAATGAGCAGTTCTTC. This sequence joins TRBV5-4 and TRBJ2-1; TRBD2 matches at 10 bases. The CDR3 contains 16 residues. Looked up from germline, CDR1 is SGHNT and CDR2 is YYREEE (reference sequence). J lost 1 base, V lost 0 bases, and 1 base had no gene match.

The CDR3 sequence: CASSSIYRDAKNIQYF. CDR3 DNA sequence: TGTGCCAGCAGCTCTATATACAGGGATGCCAAAAACATTCAGTACTTC. The chain recombines TRBV7-9 with TRBJ2-4; tentatively, D is TRBD1 (6 bases). V was clipped by 4 bases and J by 1 base, with 14 bases between them. Germline V gives CDR1 SEHNR, CDR2 FQNEAQ (reference sequence). The CDR3 covers 16 residues.

This CDR3 reads CASSPQTRALYTF. In nucleotides, the CDR3 is TGTGCCAGCAGCCCACAAACCCGGGCCCTCTACACCTTC. The chain carries TRBV9 and TRBJ1-2; D ambiguous. Germline V gives CDR1 SGDLS, CDR2 YYNGEE. This CDR3 comprises 13 residues. Trimming took 4 bases from V and 10 from J, leaving 17 bases between them.

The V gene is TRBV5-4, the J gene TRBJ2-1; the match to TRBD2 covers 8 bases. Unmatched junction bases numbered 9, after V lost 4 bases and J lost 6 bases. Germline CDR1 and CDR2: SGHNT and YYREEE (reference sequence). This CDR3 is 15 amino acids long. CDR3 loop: CASSKSGGNINEQFF. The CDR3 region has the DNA TGTGCCAGCAGCAAAAGCGGGGGTAATATCAATGAGCAGTTCTTC.

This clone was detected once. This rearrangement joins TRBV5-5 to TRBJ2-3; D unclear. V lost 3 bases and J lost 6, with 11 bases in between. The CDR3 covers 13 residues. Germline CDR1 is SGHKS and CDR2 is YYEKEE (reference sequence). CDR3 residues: CASSSLGSDTQYF. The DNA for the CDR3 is TGTGCCAGCAGCTCCCTGGGATCGGATACGCAGTATTTT.

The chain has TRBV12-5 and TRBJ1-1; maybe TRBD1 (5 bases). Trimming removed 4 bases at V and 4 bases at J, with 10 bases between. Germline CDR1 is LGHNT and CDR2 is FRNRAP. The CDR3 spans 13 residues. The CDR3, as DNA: TGTGCTAGTGGTTGGGACGGGGCCACTGAAGCTTTCTTT. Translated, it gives CASGWDGATEAFF.

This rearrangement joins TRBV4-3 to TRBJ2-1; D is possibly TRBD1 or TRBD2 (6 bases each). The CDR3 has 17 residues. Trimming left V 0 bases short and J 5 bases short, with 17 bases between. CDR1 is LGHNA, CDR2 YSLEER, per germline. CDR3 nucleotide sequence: TGCGCCAGCAGCCAAGATCTTATACAGGGCGGGAACAATGAGCAGTTCTTC. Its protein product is CASSQDLIQGGNNEQFF.

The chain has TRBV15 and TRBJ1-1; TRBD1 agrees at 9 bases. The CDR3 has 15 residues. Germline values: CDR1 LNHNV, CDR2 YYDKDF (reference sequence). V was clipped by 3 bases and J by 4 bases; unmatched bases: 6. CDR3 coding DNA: TGTGCCACCAGCAGTGCCGGGACAGGGCCCACTGAAGCTTTCTTT. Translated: CATSSAGTGPTEAFF.

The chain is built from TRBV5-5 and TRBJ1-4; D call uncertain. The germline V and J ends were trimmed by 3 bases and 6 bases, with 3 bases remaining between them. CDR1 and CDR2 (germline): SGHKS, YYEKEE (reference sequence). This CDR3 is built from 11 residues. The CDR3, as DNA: TGTGCCAGCAGCTCGGATGAAAAACTGTTTTTT. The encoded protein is CASSSDEKLFF.

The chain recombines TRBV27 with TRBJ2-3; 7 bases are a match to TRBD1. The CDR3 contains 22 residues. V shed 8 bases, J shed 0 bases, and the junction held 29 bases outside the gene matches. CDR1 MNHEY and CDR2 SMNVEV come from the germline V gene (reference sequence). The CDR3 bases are TGTGCCAGCGGACACAGGGGCGAGTGGTCAAGTCAGAACGGGGAGAGCACAGATACGCAGTATTTT. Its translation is CASGHRGEWSSQNGESTDTQYF.